A single sample is the source of the 16 T cell receptor beta chains below, sequenced in a study of blood T cell repertoires in COVID-19. Sequenced by immunoSEQ multiplex PCR; TCRdb stores in-frame clones only, minus some. The sample has 150,000 to 200,000 clones, about 88% seen once. What was sequenced was peripheral blood. These receptors were collected from a woman aged 25 to 39 with active or convalescent COVID-19.

The sample holds one count of this clone. The V call is TRBV19, the J call TRBJ1-6, with TRBD1 matching over 7 bases. From germline, CDR1 is LNHDA and CDR2 SQIVND (reference sequence). V dropped 5 bases and J dropped 5; count of bases not matched to a gene: 9. The CDR3 runs to 16 residues. CDR3 bases: TGTGCCAGTAGTCCCCTAGGACAGGCGAATAATTCACCCCTCCACTTT. Translated: CASSPLGQANNSPLHF.

The chain recombines TRBV19 with TRBJ1-5; no clear D. The CDR3 runs to 13 residues. Germline CDR1 LNHDA, CDR2 SQIVND (reference sequence). V was trimmed by 3 bases and J by 6 bases, leaving 9 bases between them. The CDR3 reads CASSMSGFQPQHF. In nucleotides, the CDR3 is TGTGCCAGTAGTATGAGCGGGTTTCAGCCCCAGCATTTT.

The rearrangement links TRBV19 to TRBJ1-3; tentatively, D is TRBD1 (6 bases). The V end was cut by 5 bases, the J end by 0 bases, with 14 bases between. Germline-derived CDR1 and CDR2 are LNHDA and SQIVND (reference sequence). The CDR3 contains 16 residues. CDR3 nucleotides: TGTGCCAGTAGTGCCTCCCGGACAGTCTCTGGAAACACCATATATTTT. Amino acids: CASSASRTVSGNTIYF.

The gene calls are TRBV19 and TRBJ1-6, with TRBD1 identical over 7 bases. The CDR3 length is 13 residues. The J segment lost 8 bases and the V segment lost 3 bases, leaving 1 base of the junction unmatched. The germline CDR1 and CDR2 sequences are LNHDA and SQIVND (reference sequence). CDR3 nucleotide sequence: TGTGCCAGTAGTATCACAGGGGATTCACCCCTCCACTTT. Protein sequence: CASSITGDSPLHF.

The V call is TRBV30, the J call TRBJ1-2; D perhaps matches TRBD1 (5 bases). Between the trimmed V and J ends, which lost 1 base and 7 bases, there was a span of 13 bases. This CDR3 contains 13 residues. Germline V gene lookup returns CDR1 GTSNPN and CDR2 SVGIG (reference sequence). In DNA, the CDR3 is TGTGCCTGGAGTGGGCTTAGGGGCGGTGGCTACACCTTC. Its translation is CAWSGLRGGGYTF.

This chain links TRBV27 with TRBJ1-2; 7 bases align to TRBD1. Germline CDR1 MNHEY, CDR2 SMNVEV (reference sequence). The ends lost 6 bases at V and 2 bases at J; junction bases unmatched: 6. This CDR3 has 14 residues. The CDR3 nucleotides read TGTGCCAGCAGCCCTTCGGACAGGAACTATGGCTACACCTTC. It yields the protein CASSPSDRNYGYTF.

The J gene is TRBJ1-2, the V gene TRBV5-4; 8 bases match TRBD1. The CDR3 extends over 15 amino acids. Germline V gives CDR1 SGHNT, CDR2 YYREEE (reference sequence). With 2 bases clipped from V and 11 bases from J, the junction kept 14 bases outside the gene matches. The CDR3 is CASSFIGGQGLRYTF. CDR3 in DNA: TGTGCCAGCAGCTTTATAGGCGGACAGGGACTCCGATACACCTTC.

The chain couples TRBV10-3 to TRBJ2-3, with 10 nucleotides matching TRBD1. This CDR3 comprises 17 residues. From germline, CDR1 is ENHRY and CDR2 SYGVKD. The V gene end was trimmed by 5 bases and the J gene end by 3 bases; junction bases not matched to a gene: 11. The CDR3 DNA sequence: TGTGCCATCAGTAGACAGGGGGCAAGCGGTGGAACAGATACGCAGTATTTT. Its protein is CAISRQGASGGTDTQYF.

The gene calls are TRBV10-3 and TRBJ1-1; D call uncertain. Trimming stripped 6 bases from V and 0 bases from J, with 11 bases between. The CDR3 totals 14 residues. Per germline, CDR1 ENHRY and CDR2 SYGVKD. The chain's CDR3 is CAISPELMNTEAFF. The CDR3 DNA reads TGTGCCATCAGCCCGGAGCTTATGAACACTGAAGCTTTCTTT.

Of note for this clone: At the DNA level, this CDR3 is encoded by other sequences in the same sample as well. J is TRBJ2-5 and V is TRBV18; tentatively, D is TRBD2 (6 bases). Trimming left V 3 bases short and J 1 base short, with 9 bases between. Germline V gene lookup returns CDR1 KGHSH and CDR2 LQKENI. The CDR3 length is 14 residues. As DNA, the CDR3 is TGTGCCAGCTCACCCCCGGGGGTCCAAGAGACCCAGTACTTC. This codes for CASSPPGVQETQYF.

This rearrangement joins TRBV6-5 to TRBJ2-4; TRBD1 matches 8 bases. From germline, CDR1 is MNHEY and CDR2 SVGAGI. Trimming removed 2 bases from V and 1 base from J; junction bases left unmatched: 1. The CDR3 sequence is 15 residues long. CDR3 residues: CASSYHRGAKNIQYF. The CDR3 coding sequence is TGTGCCAGCAGTTACCACAGGGGGGCCAAAAACATTCAGTACTTC.

The chain is built from TRBV19 and TRBJ1-5, with D maybe TRBD1 (5 bases). V was pared by 4 bases and J by 3 bases, with 13 bases between. The CDR3 runs 15 residues. CDR1 is LNHDA, CDR2 SQIVND, per germline (reference sequence). The CDR3 region has the DNA TGTGCCAGTAGTAGGGGGGGAGGCACCAATCAGCCCCAGCATTTT. Its translation: CASSRGGGTNQPQHF.

CDR3 in amino acids: CASSSPGSPDTGELFF. As DNA, the CDR3 is TGTGCCAGCAGTTCCCCGGGTTCGCCTGACACCGGGGAGCTGTTTTTT. The rearrangement joins TRBV28 to TRBJ2-2; D gene unclear. V was trimmed by 4 bases and J by 3 bases, leaving 15 bases between them. CDR1 is MDHEN and CDR2 is SYDVKM in the germline V gene. The CDR3 is 16 residues long.

The chain combines TRBV9 with TRBJ2-2; 14 bases line up with TRBD2. The CDR3 contains 18 residues. Germline lookup yields CDR1 SGDLS and CDR2 YYNGEE. V lost 4 bases to trimming and J lost 1 base; unmatched junction nucleotides: 6. The CDR3 loop is CASSLRTSGGKNTGELFF. The DNA for the CDR3 is TGTGCCAGCAGCCTAAGGACTAGCGGGGGGAAGAACACCGGGGAGCTGTTTTTT.

The CDR3 region has the DNA TGTGCCAGCAGCTTAGTGCGGGAAGGAGGGCAGTTCTTC. This gives the protein CASSLVREGGQFF. This chain connects TRBV11-2 to TRBJ2-1; maybe TRBD2 (6 bases). The CDR3 extends over 13 amino acids. V was pared by 1 base and J by 12 bases, with 13 bases between. The germline CDR1 and CDR2 sequences are SGHAT and FQNNGV.

The V gene is TRBV27, the J gene TRBJ2-1; 8 bases align to TRBD2. Germline V CDR1 and CDR2: MNHEY, SMNVEV (reference sequence). This CDR3 is built from 16 residues. Trimming cost V 6 bases and J 4 bases; bases outside gene matches: 11. CDR3 nucleotides: TGTGCCAGCAGACCGCTTACCGGGACTAGGTACAATGAGCAGTTCTTC. It is translated as CASRPLTGTRYNEQFF.